This entry describes one T cell receptor (beta chain). The data belong to a study of cytomegalovirus exposure and HLA in healthy donors. Per germline, CDR1 SGDLS and CDR2 YYNGEE. The CDR3 is 14 residues long. After removal of 4 bases from V and 7 bases from J, the junction contained 7 bases not matched to a gene. This table comes from immunoSEQ multiplex PCR, and its TCRdb copy is limited to in-frame clones, with some not included. The repertoire holds 110,000 to 150,000 clones, 88% seen once, with just under 8% in the top ten. Material: PBMCs. This TCR was sampled from a woman aged 18-29 years in good health and CMV-seropositive. This chain links TRBV9 with TRBJ2-1, with 8 nucleotides matching TRBD2. The CDR3, as DNA: TGTGCCAGCAGCTGGACTAGCCAAGGGAATGAGCAGTTCTTC. Translation: CASSWTSQGNEQFF. Complete variable domain (other parts from reference TRBV9 and TRBJ2-1): DSGVTQTPKHLITATGQRVTLRCSPRSGDLSVYWYQQSLDQGLQFLIQYYNGEERAKGNILERFSAQQFPDLHSELNLSSLELGDSALYFCASSWTSQGNEQFFGPGTRLTVL.